The 21 T cell receptor beta chains given below trace back to one sample, sequenced in a study of T cell responses to AZD1222 COVID-19 vaccine. Some clones are missing from TCRdb's copy, which holds only in-frame ones; the method was immunoSEQ multiplex PCR. The table lists roughly 110,000 clones, under 95% of them singletons, with less than 7.5% in the top ten. This material consisted of peripheral blood, taken 28 days after the second AZD1222 dose. All receptors come from an adult who received the AZD1222 COVID-19 vaccine.

This chain links TRBV28 with TRBJ1-2; the D is unclear. The CDR3 covers 11 residues. The ends were cut back, 5 bases at V and 2 bases at J, with 3 bases in the middle. The germline gives CDR1 MDHEN, CDR2 SYDVKM. CDR3 sequence: CASSQNYGYTF. The DNA of the CDR3 is TGTGCCAGCAGTCAAAACTATGGCTACACCTTC.

The rearrangement joins TRBV7-2 to TRBJ2-3, with D maybe TRBD2 (5 bases). The CDR3 spans 14 residues. Looked up from germline, CDR1 is SGHTA and CDR2 is FQGNSA. The V end was cut by 6 bases, the J end by 3 bases, with 13 bases between. CDR3 sequence: CASRRGLGTDTQYF. The CDR3 coding sequence is TGTGCCAGCAGACGAGGACTGGGGACAGATACGCAGTATTTT.

The J gene is TRBJ1-1, the V gene TRBV6-5; no definite D call. Between the trimmed V and J ends, which lost 6 bases and 4 bases, there was a span of 12 bases. CDR1 is MNHEY, CDR2 SVGAGI, per germline. The CDR3 loop spans 13 amino acids. The CDR3 loop reads CASRDSEATEAFF. CDR3 in DNA: TGTGCCAGCAGGGATTCGGAGGCCACTGAAGCTTTCTTT.

The chain employs TRBV5-1 and TRBJ2-1, with 13 bases identical to TRBD2. This CDR3 spans 20 amino acids. The V gene's germline CDR1 is SGHRS and CDR2 YFSETQ. V was pared by 4 bases and J by 8 bases, with 21 bases of the junction left unmatched. The CDR3 DNA sequence: TGCGCCAGCAGCCCCTACCCTACCGGGACTAGCGGGACCTCGGGTTATGAGCAGTTCTTC. Amino acid sequence: CASSPYPTGTSGTSGYEQFF.

This chain links TRBV2 with TRBJ2-1, with D possibly TRBD2 on 5 matching bases. With 7 bases removed from V and 0 bases from J, the gap between germline ends came to 10 bases. The CDR3 extends over 14 amino acids. Germline assignment: CDR1 SNHLY and CDR2 FYNNEI. CDR3 sequence (DNA): TGTGCCAGCACCGAGGGCTCCTCCTACAATGAGCAGTTCTTC. Its translation: CASTEGSSYNEQFF.

The J gene is TRBJ2-3, the V gene TRBV15, with 7 bases lining up with TRBD2. V was pared by 5 bases and J by 2 bases, with 1 base of the junction left unmatched. This CDR3 has 13 residues. Germline V lookup: CDR1 LNHNV, CDR2 YYDKDF (reference sequence). Here the CDR3 DNA reads TGTGCCACCAGCGGGAGGGCCACAGATACGCAGTATTTT. Protein: CATSGRATDTQYF.

The V and J genes are TRBV6-1 and TRBJ2-1; 9 bases map to TRBD2. Germline lookup yields CDR1 MNHNS and CDR2 SASEGT. Trimming at V came to 2 bases and at J to 10 bases, leaving 12 bases not matched to a gene. The CDR3 runs to 16 residues. The CDR3 region is CASSERGVLAGLEQFF. The CDR3 nucleotides read TGTGCCAGCAGTGAAAGGGGGGTACTAGCGGGTCTCGAGCAGTTCTTC.

J is TRBJ2-1 and V is TRBV5-1, with D maybe TRBD1 (6 bases). This CDR3 is 15 amino acids long. Germline CDR1 and CDR2: SGHRS and YFSETQ. The V and J ends lost 1 base and 2 bases respectively, with 10 bases between them. CDR3 in DNA: TGCGCCAGCAGCTTGATACAGGGCGCCTACAATGAGCAGTTCTTC. This sequence encodes CASSLIQGAYNEQFF.

This chain uses TRBV15 with TRBJ1-3; 10 bases fit TRBD1. CDR3 length: 15 amino acids. V trimming: 5 bases; J trimming: 6 bases; junction bases outside the gene matches: 7. Germline lookup yields CDR1 LNHNV and CDR2 YYDKDF (reference sequence). The CDR3 DNA reads TGTGCCACCAGCTCTCCGGGACAGGGGATAAACACCATATATTTT. This codes for CATSSPGQGINTIYF. Filled out from reference TRBV15 and TRBJ1-3, the complete variable domain reads DAMVIQNPRYQVTQFGKPVTLSCSQTLNHNVMYWYQQKSSQAPKLLFHYYDKDFNNEADTPDNFQSRRPNTSFCFLDIRSPGLGDTAMYLCATSSPGQGINTIYFGEGSWLTVV.

The chain employs TRBV30 and TRBJ2-1; weak D call: TRBD1 (6 bases). V was shortened by 4 bases and J by 3 bases, with 10 bases between the two germline ends. Germline lookup yields CDR1 GTSNPN and CDR2 SVGIG (reference sequence). CDR3 length: 13 amino acids. In nucleotides, the CDR3 is TGTGCCTGGAAACAGGGTGGCTACAATGAGCAGTTCTTC. Amino acid sequence: CAWKQGGYNEQFF. The full variable domain, rest sourced from reference TRBV30 and TRBJ2-1, is SQTIHQWPATLVQPVGSPLSLECTVEGTSNPNLYWYRQAAGRGLQLLFYSVGIGQISSEVPQNLSASRPQDRQFILSSKKLLLSDSGFYLCAWKQGGYNEQFFGPGTRLTVL.

The J gene is TRBJ1-6, the V gene TRBV2; D may be TRBD1 (5 bases). Between the trimmed V and J ends, which lost 8 bases and 6 bases, there was a span of 11 bases. Germline assignment: CDR1 SNHLY and CDR2 FYNNEI. The CDR3 sequence is 13 residues long. In DNA form, the CDR3 reads TGTGCCAGCGGGGGGACGGTTAATTCACCCCTCCACTTT. Translation: CASGGTVNSPLHF.

The V call is TRBV7-6, the J call TRBJ2-1; 10 nucleotides match TRBD2. V lost 4 bases and J lost 3; bases outside the gene matches: 6. From germline, CDR1 is SGHVS and CDR2 FNYEAQ. This CDR3 contains 16 residues. CDR3 amino acids: CASSSGTSAGYNEQFF. Here the CDR3 DNA reads TGTGCCAGCAGCTCCGGGACTAGCGCAGGCTACAATGAGCAGTTCTTC.

This clone has a handful of counts. This rearrangement joins TRBV5-5 to TRBJ1-2; no reliable D call. The CDR3 consists of 14 residues. V was cut by 0 bases and J by 0 bases, with 6 bases left in between. CDR1 and CDR2 from the germline V gene are SGHKS and YYEKEE (reference sequence). The CDR3 DNA sequence: TGTGCCAGCAGCTTGGGCAACGCTAACTATGGCTACACCTTC. Encoded protein: CASSLGNANYGYTF.

This clone has only a few counts. V usage is TRBV9 and J usage is TRBJ1-2; D is unclear. Germline V gene sequence: CDR1 SGDLS, CDR2 YYNGEE. The germline V and J ends were trimmed by 0 bases and 0 bases, with 6 bases remaining between them. This CDR3 contains 14 residues. DNA for the CDR3: TGTGCCAGCAGCGTAGCGCCAGCTAACTATGGCTACACCTTC. As protein: CASSVAPANYGYTF.

The rearrangement joins TRBV5-1 to TRBJ1-2, with a possible D match to TRBD1 (5 bases). V lost 0 bases, J lost 7 bases, and 13 bases lay in between. The CDR3 extends over 14 amino acids. Germline CDR1 is SGHRS and CDR2 is YFSETQ. CDR3 in amino acids: CASSLAGESSGYTF. CDR3 nucleotides: TGCGCCAGCAGCTTGGCGGGGGAATCGAGTGGCTACACCTTC.

The chain combines TRBV30 with TRBJ2-3; 8 nucleotides agree with TRBD2. This CDR3 has 19 residues. The V gene's germline CDR1 is GTSNPN and CDR2 SVGIG (reference sequence). The trim removed 0 bases at V and 7 bases at J, leaving 21 bases unmatched. CDR3 in DNA: TGTGCCTGGAGTGTACTGGTTGGTATAGGAGCGGGAGATGGATATACGCAGTATTTT. Amino acid sequence: CAWSVLVGIGAGDGYTQYF.

The chain carries TRBV3-1 (or the pseudogene TRBV3-2) and TRBJ1-5; no clear D. The ends were cut back, 3 bases at V and 6 bases at J, with 6 bases in the middle. Germline V gives CDR1 LGHDT, CDR2 YNNKEL (reference sequence). The CDR3 extends over 12 amino acids. The CDR3 sequence is CASSQAGQPQHF. CDR3 in DNA: TGTGCCAGCAGCCAGGCCGGTCAGCCCCAGCATTTT.

V is TRBV6-5 and J is TRBJ1-2; D call uncertain. Germline CDR1 reads MNHEY; CDR2 reads SVGAGI. V lost 2 bases and J lost 0, with 1 base in between. This CDR3 contains 12 residues. CDR3 sequence: CASSYTNYGYTF. CDR3 nucleotide sequence: TGTGCCAGCAGTTACACTAACTATGGCTACACCTTC.

In this sample, this clone is medium-sized. V is TRBV7-8 and J is TRBJ2-7; a weak D match, TRBD1 (6 bases). The CDR3 runs 16 residues. The germline gives CDR1 SGHVS, CDR2 FQNEAQ. The germline V and J ends were trimmed by 1 base and 2 bases, with 15 bases remaining between them. DNA of the CDR3: TGTGCCAGCAGCTTAGAACCCGGGACACCAACCTACGAGCAGTACTTC. Its protein is CASSLEPGTPTYEQYF.

This chain's CDR3 is CASSVGRGLGNEQFF. For the CDR3, the DNA is TGTGCCAGCAGCGTAGGGCGGGGGCTTGGGAATGAGCAGTTCTTC. The chain joins TRBV9 to TRBJ2-1, with a possible D match to TRBD2 (7 bases). Per the germline V gene, CDR1 is SGDLS and CDR2 is YYNGEE. The CDR3 extends over 15 amino acids. Trimming stripped 0 bases from V and 7 bases from J, with 14 bases between.

The chain couples TRBV6-2 or TRBV6-3 to TRBJ2-2, with D hard to call. Germline loops: CDR1 MNHEY, CDR2 SVGEGT. The CDR3 is 12 amino acids. Deletions cut 2 bases from V and 6 bases from J, with 4 bases between. The CDR3 protein is CASSYQAGELFF. CDR3 sequence (DNA): TGTGCCAGCAGTTACCAGGCCGGGGAGCTGTTTTTT.